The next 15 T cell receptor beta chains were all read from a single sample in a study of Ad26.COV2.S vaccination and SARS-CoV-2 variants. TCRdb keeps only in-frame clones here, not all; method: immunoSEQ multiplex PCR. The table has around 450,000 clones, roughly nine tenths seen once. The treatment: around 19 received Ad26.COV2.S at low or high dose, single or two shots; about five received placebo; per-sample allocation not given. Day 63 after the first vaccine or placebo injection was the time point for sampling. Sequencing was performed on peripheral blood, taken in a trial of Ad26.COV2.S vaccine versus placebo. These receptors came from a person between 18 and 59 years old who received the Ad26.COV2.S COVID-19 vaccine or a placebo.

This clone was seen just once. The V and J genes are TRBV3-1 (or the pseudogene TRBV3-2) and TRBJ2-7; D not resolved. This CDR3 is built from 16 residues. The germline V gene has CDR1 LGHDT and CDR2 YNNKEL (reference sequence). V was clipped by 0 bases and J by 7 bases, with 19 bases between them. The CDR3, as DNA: TGTGCCAGCAGCCAAGATCCTACCGGCTCAATGTGGGAGCAGTACTTC. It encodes CASSQDPTGSMWEQYF.

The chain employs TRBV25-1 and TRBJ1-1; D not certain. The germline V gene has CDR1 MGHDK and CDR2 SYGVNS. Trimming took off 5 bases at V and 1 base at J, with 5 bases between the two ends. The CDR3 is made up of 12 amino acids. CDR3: CASSLWNTEAFF. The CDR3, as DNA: TGTGCCAGCAGTCTGTGGAACACTGAAGCTTTCTTT.

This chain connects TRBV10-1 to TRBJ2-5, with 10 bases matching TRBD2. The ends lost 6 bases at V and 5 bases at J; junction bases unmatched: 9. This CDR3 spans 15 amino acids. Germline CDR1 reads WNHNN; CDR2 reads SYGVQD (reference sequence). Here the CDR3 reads CASSPGLAGAETQYF. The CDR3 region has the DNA TGCGCCAGCAGCCCCGGGCTAGCGGGAGCTGAGACCCAGTACTTC.

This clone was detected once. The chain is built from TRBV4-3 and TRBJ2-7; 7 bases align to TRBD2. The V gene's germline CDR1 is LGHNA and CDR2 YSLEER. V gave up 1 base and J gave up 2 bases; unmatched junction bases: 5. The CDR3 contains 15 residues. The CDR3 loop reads CASSQGTSPPYEQYF. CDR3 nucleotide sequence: TGCGCCAGCAGCCAAGGGACTAGTCCCCCCTACGAGCAGTACTTC.

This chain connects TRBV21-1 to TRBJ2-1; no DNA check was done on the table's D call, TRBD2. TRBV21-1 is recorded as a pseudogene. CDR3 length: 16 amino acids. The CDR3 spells CASSKMASGTICEQFF. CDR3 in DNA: TGTGCCAGCAGCAAAATGGCTAGCGGGACGATTTGTGAGCAGTTCTTC.

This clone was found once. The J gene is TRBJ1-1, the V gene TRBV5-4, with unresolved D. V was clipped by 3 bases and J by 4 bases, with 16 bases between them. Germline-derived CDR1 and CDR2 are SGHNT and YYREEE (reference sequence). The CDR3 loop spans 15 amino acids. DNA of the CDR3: TGTGCCAGCAGCTCAGGACTTACGGTTGGCACTGAAGCTTTCTTT. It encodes CASSSGLTVGTEAFF.

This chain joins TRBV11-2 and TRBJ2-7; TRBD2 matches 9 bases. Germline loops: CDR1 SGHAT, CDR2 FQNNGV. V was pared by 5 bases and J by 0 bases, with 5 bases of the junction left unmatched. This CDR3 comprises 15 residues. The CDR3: CASSNRLAVSYEQYF. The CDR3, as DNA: TGTGCCAGCAGCAACCGACTAGCGGTCTCCTACGAGCAGTACTTC.

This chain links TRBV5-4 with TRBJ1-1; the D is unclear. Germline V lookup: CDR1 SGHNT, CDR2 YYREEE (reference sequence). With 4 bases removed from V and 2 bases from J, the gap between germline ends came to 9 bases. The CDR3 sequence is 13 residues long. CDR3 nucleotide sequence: TGTGCCAGCAGCCTCCTGGAAAACACTGAAGCTTTCTTT. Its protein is CASSLLENTEAFF.

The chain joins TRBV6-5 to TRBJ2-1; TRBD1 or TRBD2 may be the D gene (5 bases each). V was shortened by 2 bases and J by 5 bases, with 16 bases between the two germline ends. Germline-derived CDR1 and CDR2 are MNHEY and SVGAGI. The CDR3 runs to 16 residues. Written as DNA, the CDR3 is TGTGCCAGCAGTTACGGTGGGGGTAGGGCTAACAATGAGCAGTTCTTC. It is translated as CASSYGGGRANNEQFF.

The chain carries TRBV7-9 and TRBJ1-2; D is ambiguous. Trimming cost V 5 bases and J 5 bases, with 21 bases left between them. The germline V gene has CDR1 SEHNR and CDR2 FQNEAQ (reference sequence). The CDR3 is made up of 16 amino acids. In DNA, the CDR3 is TGTGCCAGCAGCCAAAGCGCGGCCCGGCGTGGGTATGGCTACACCTTC. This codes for CASSQSAARRGYGYTF.

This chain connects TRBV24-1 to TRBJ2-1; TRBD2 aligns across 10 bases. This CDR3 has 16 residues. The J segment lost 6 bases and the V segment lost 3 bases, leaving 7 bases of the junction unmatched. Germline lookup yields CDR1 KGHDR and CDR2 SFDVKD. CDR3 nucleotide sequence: TGTGCCACCAGTGATCTCACTAGCGGGAAGGTCAATGAGCAGTTCTTC. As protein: CATSDLTSGKVNEQFF.

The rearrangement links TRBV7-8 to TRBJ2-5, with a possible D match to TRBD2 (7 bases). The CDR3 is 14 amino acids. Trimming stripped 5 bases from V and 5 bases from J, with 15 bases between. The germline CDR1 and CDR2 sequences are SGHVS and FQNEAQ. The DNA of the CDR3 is TGTGCCAGCAGCCCACGGGGGGCATTTGAGACCCAGTACTTC. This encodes CASSPRGAFETQYF.

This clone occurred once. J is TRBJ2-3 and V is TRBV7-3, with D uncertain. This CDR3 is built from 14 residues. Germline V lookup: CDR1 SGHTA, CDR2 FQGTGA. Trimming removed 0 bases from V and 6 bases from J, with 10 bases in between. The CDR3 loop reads CASSLTRHRDTQYF. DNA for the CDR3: TGTGCCAGCAGCTTAACTCGTCATAGGGATACGCAGTATTTT.

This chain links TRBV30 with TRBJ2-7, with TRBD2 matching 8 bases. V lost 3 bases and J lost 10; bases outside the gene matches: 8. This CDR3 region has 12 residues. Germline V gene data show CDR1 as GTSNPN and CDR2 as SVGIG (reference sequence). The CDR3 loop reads CAWRGLGLLQYF. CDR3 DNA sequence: TGTGCCTGGAGGGGACTAGGGCTGTTACAGTACTTC.

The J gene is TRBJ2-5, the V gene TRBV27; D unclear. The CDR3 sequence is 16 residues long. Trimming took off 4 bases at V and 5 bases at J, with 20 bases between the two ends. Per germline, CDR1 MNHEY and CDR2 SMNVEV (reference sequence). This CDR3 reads CASSSNQRTERETQYF. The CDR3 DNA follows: TGTGCCAGCAGTTCGAACCAACGGACCGAACGGGAGACCCAGTACTTC.